These 24 T cell receptor beta chains were all obtained from the same sample, sequenced in a study of beta chain features in type 1 diabetes. Expressed TCRB transcripts were sequenced because the entire RNA isolate underwent reverse transcription. Assay: immunoSEQ multiplex PCR; the TCRdb copy retains only in-frame clones and omits some. The sample records fewer than 350,000 clones, roughly a fifth being singletons. Sequenced material: naive CD4+ T cells from blood. The source is a woman between 18 and 29 years old in good health.

The chain combines TRBV29-1 with TRBJ1-3; D is undetermined. This CDR3 has 14 residues. Germline V gene data show CDR1 as SQVTM and CDR2 as ANQGSEA. V was shortened by 0 bases and J by 0 bases, with 6 bases between the two germline ends. CDR3 sequence (DNA): TGCAGCGTTGAAGATCCGTCCTCTGGAAACACCATATATTTT. Residues: CSVEDPSSGNTIYF.

The chain uses TRBV29-1 and TRBJ1-1; TRBD1 is a possible D gene (6 bases). V was trimmed by 6 bases and J by 1 base, leaving 15 bases between them. CDR3 length: 14 amino acids. Germline-derived CDR1 and CDR2 are SQVTM and ANQGSEA. The CDR3 nucleotides are TGCAGCGTCAAACGGACAGTGGAGAACACTGAAGCTTTCTTT. As protein: CSVKRTVENTEAFF.

This clone was counted a few times. The chain combines TRBV4-3 with TRBJ2-1, with 9 bases aligning to TRBD2. With 0 bases clipped from V and 4 bases from J, the junction kept 4 bases outside the gene matches. Germline CDR1 and CDR2: LGHNA and YSLEER. The CDR3 loop spans 16 amino acids. The CDR3 here is CASSQDPSGGYNEQFF. The CDR3 coding sequence is TGCGCCAGCAGCCAAGATCCGAGCGGGGGGTACAATGAGCAGTTCTTC.

Here the CDR3 reads CASSSLGQGPVETQYF. As DNA, the CDR3 is TGCGCCAGCAGCTCCTTGGGACAGGGGCCGGTAGAGACCCAGTACTTC. The chain has TRBV5-1 and TRBJ2-5; TRBD1 agrees at 10 bases. Germline CDR1 and CDR2: SGHRS and YFSETQ. The CDR3 length is 16 residues. V lost 3 bases and J lost 4; bases outside the gene matches: 9.

This clone was counted a few times. This sequence joins TRBV4-2 and TRBJ2-7; 7 positions agree with TRBD2. With 1 base clipped from V and 6 bases from J, the junction kept 12 bases outside the gene matches. Germline loops: CDR1 LGHNA, CDR2 YNFKEQ. The length of the CDR3 is 16 residues. The CDR3 loop is CASSQVENSGPLEQYF. The CDR3 bases are TGTGCCAGCAGCCAAGTCGAGAATAGCGGGCCCCTCGAGCAGTACTTC.

CDR3 DNA sequence: TGTGCCAGCAGTGGAACAGGGGATGGAGCTAATGAAAAACTGTTTTTT. Protein product: CASSGTGDGANEKLFF. The J gene is TRBJ1-4, the V gene TRBV28; 7 bases fit TRBD1. This CDR3 is built from 16 residues. J was trimmed by 3 bases and V by 5 bases; bases with no gene match: 9. Germline loops: CDR1 MDHEN, CDR2 SYDVKM.

This clone occurred a few times. This chain joins TRBV11-1 and TRBJ1-1, with 7 bases fitting TRBD1. From germline, CDR1 is SGHAT and CDR2 FQDESV (reference sequence). CDR3 length: 13 residues. The J segment lost 1 base and the V segment lost 6 bases, leaving 2 bases of the junction unmatched. DNA for the CDR3: TGTGCCAGCAGGGGACAGCCGAACACTGAAGCTTTCTTT. Encoded protein: CASRGQPNTEAFF.

This clone was counted once. The V and J genes are TRBV7-2 and TRBJ1-6; no reliable D call. V lost 0 bases to trimming and J lost 7 bases, with 4 bases between them. In germline, CDR1 is SGHTA, CDR2 FQGNSA. The CDR3 runs 13 residues. The CDR3 protein is CASSLAGNSPLHF. CDR3 coding DNA: TGTGCCAGCAGCTTAGCCGGGAATTCACCCCTCCACTTT.

The rearrangement joins TRBV5-4 to TRBJ1-1; D uncertain. The V and J ends lost 4 bases and 0 bases respectively, with 7 bases between them. The CDR3 extends over 13 amino acids. Per germline, CDR1 SGHNT and CDR2 YYREEE (reference sequence). CDR3 bases: TGTGCCAGCAGCCCTTCGGTGAACACTGAAGCTTTCTTT. This codes for CASSPSVNTEAFF.

This clone came up a few times. The CDR3 DNA reads as TGTGCCAGCAGTTCCGGACTAGCGGGGGCCGAGACCCAGTACTTC. The encoded protein is CASSSGLAGAETQYF. V and J are TRBV6-6 and TRBJ2-5, with 13 positions matching TRBD2. J was trimmed by 5 bases and V by 4 bases; bases with no gene match: 4. Germline lookup yields CDR1 MNHNY and CDR2 SVGAGI (reference sequence). The CDR3 is 15 residues long.

V is TRBV5-1 and J is TRBJ2-2; no clear D. V was cut by 0 bases and J by 7 bases, with 7 bases left in between. The germline CDR1 and CDR2 sequences are SGHRS and YFSETQ. This CDR3 comprises 13 residues. The CDR3 loop is CASSLDEYGELFF. In DNA form, the CDR3 reads TGCGCCAGCAGCTTGGACGAGTACGGGGAGCTGTTTTTT.

This clone was counted a few times. The gene calls are TRBV5-1 and TRBJ2-1; a possible D gene is TRBD2 (6 bases). The CDR3 has 13 residues. Trimming cost V 5 bases and J 6 bases, with 12 bases left between them. Germline V CDR1 and CDR2: SGHRS, YFSETQ. This CDR3 reads CASRRGTFNEQFF. In nucleotides, the CDR3 is TGCGCCAGCAGGCGGGGAACTTTCAATGAGCAGTTCTTC.

This clone was seen more than once but under ten times. V usage is TRBV15 and J usage is TRBJ1-2, with TRBD1 as a possible D gene (5 bases). The CDR3 covers 15 residues. Germline lookup yields CDR1 LNHNV and CDR2 YYDKDF (reference sequence). V was shortened by 0 bases and J by 8 bases, with 16 bases between the two germline ends. DNA of the CDR3: TGTGCCACCAGCAGAGATTACGATAAGGGGTCCGGCTACACCTTC. As protein: CATSRDYDKGSGYTF.

This clone showed up just once. This rearrangement joins TRBV18 to TRBJ2-7, with D tentatively TRBD2 (5 bases). Trimming removed 3 bases from V and 0 bases from J, with 9 bases in between. The V gene's germline CDR1 is KGHSH and CDR2 LQKENI. The CDR3 has 14 residues. The CDR3 DNA follows: TGTGCCAGCTCACCGGAGGTAAGCTCCTACGAGCAGTACTTC. This encodes CASSPEVSSYEQYF. The complete variable domain, with remaining parts taken from reference TRBV18 and TRBJ2-7, reads NAGVMQNPRHLVRRRGQEARLRCSPMKGHSHVYWYRQLPEEGLKFMVYLQKENIIDESGMPKERFSAEFPKEGPSILRIQQVVRGDSAAYFCASSPEVSSYEQYFGPGTRLTVT.

This rearrangement joins TRBV25-1 to TRBJ2-1; D is perhaps TRBD1 (7 bases). V was clipped by 4 bases and J by 5 bases, with 15 bases between them. Germline V gene data show CDR1 as MGHDK and CDR2 as SYGVNS. The CDR3 has 15 residues. CDR3 in DNA: TGTGCCAGCAGTGTCCCAGGGGGAGGAAACAATGAGCAGTTCTTC. Translated, it gives CASSVPGGGNNEQFF.

This clone was picked up a small number of times. The J gene is TRBJ2-3, the V gene TRBV5-1, with D possibly being TRBD2 (6 bases). The CDR3 contains 16 residues. Germline V CDR1 and CDR2: SGHRS, YFSETQ. V was pared by 4 bases and J by 2 bases, with 17 bases between. The CDR3 region has the DNA TGCGCCAGCAGCCCCGGGCTAGCGTTGGACACAGATACGCAGTATTTT. It codes for CASSPGLALDTDTQYF.

The chain couples TRBV30 to TRBJ2-1, with 10 bases fitting TRBD2. The V segment lost 3 bases and the J segment 9 bases; nucleotides outside the gene matches: 8. Germline CDR1 and CDR2: GTSNPN and SVGIG (reference sequence). The CDR3 sequence is 14 residues long. The CDR3 DNA is TGTGCCTGGAGAGTCCCTAGCGGGAGTGGTGAGCAGTTCTTC. Residues: CAWRVPSGSGEQFF.

This clone appeared a few times. V usage is TRBV9 and J usage is TRBJ1-1; no firm D call. Germline loops: CDR1 SGDLS, CDR2 YYNGEE. V lost 0 bases and J 2 bases, leaving 8 bases between the germline ends. The CDR3 is 14 residues long. CDR3 region: CASSVGQINTEAFF. The DNA of the CDR3 is TGTGCCAGCAGCGTAGGACAAATTAACACTGAAGCTTTCTTT.

This clone was seen a few times. This chain links TRBV7-9 with TRBJ1-1; D perhaps matches TRBD1 (6 bases). CDR1 and CDR2 (germline): SEHNR, FQNEAQ (reference sequence). Trimming took 4 bases from V and 7 from J, leaving 13 bases between them. This CDR3 comprises 13 residues. The DNA for the CDR3 is TGTGCCAGCAGCTCAGCGGCGGACAGTGAAGCTTTCTTT. Amino acid sequence: CASSSAADSEAFF.

V usage is TRBV21-1 and J usage is TRBJ1-4; TRBD1, as called in the table, went unchecked against the DNA. TRBV21-1 is a listed pseudogene. This CDR3 spans 16 amino acids. CDR3 bases: TGTGCCAGCAGCAGACCTCAGGGGGCGACTAATGAAAAACTGTTTTTT. Protein: CASSRPQGATNEKLFF.

Note on this clone: The same CDR3 is also encoded by other DNA sequences in this sample. V and J are TRBV2 and TRBJ2-3, with unresolved D. CDR1 and CDR2 (germline): SNHLY, FYNNEI. The CDR3 spans 12 residues. Trimming pared 1 base from V and 6 bases from J, leaving 5 bases between. The CDR3 loop is CASSEGQDTQYF. In DNA form, the CDR3 reads TGTGCCAGCAGTGAAGGGCAGGATACGCAGTATTTT.

This chain joins TRBV7-8 and TRBJ1-6, with TRBD1 matching over 10 bases. Germline V gene lookup returns CDR1 SGHVS and CDR2 FQNEAQ. The CDR3 runs to 13 residues. The J segment lost 11 bases and the V segment lost 5 bases, leaving 3 bases of the junction unmatched. This chain's CDR3 is CASSGQGGAPLHF. In DNA form, the CDR3 reads TGTGCCAGCAGCGGACAGGGGGGCGCACCCCTCCACTTT.

This sequence joins TRBV21-1 and TRBJ2-7; TRBD2, the D gene given by the table, was not confirmed from the DNA. TRBV21-1 is described as a pseudogene. The CDR3 length is 12 residues. CDR3 sequence reads: CASPKESYEQYF. CDR3 in DNA: TGTGCCAGCCCCAAGGAGAGTTACGAGCAGTACTTC.

The chain couples TRBV19 to TRBJ2-4; D is unresolved. CDR1 is LNHDA and CDR2 is SQIVND in the germline V gene (reference sequence). CDR3 length: 14 residues. The germline V and J ends were trimmed by 7 bases and 0 bases, with 10 bases remaining between them. The CDR3 protein is CASTGDLAKNIQYF. The CDR3 nucleotides are TGTGCCAGTACGGGTGATCTAGCCAAAAACATTCAGTACTTC. Full variable domain (remainder filled in from reference TRBV19 and TRBJ2-4): DGGITQSPKYLFRKEGQNVTLSCEQNLNHDAMYWYRQDPGQGLRLIYYSQIVNDFQKGDIAEGYSVSREKKESFPLTVTSAQKNPTAFYLCASTGDLAKNIQYFGAGTRLSVL.